This T cell receptor beta chain was sequenced during a study of blood T cell repertoires in COVID-19. The overall study: Sources were T cells, B-cell-depleted T cells, or PBMCs; the material itself was cDNA or gDNA.

Measured with immunoSEQ multiplex PCR; TCRdb has only the in-frame clones, and not every one. This sample has 250,000 or so clones; roughly 90% occur once, and the top ten carry 2.1%. The receptor was derived from a woman aged 55-75 years with COVID-19, enrolled during active disease. Sequencing was done on a sample of peripheral blood.

The CDR3 DNA reads as TGTGCCAGCAGCTTGTTAGTTCGAGGGAACACTGAAGCTTTCTTT. It codes for CASSLLVRGNTEAFF. V gene TRBV5-6 combines with J gene TRBJ1-1, with no clear D. The germline V and J ends were trimmed by 1 base and 1 base, with 11 bases remaining between them. The CDR3 extends over 15 amino acids. Germline V gives CDR1 SGHDT, CDR2 YYEEEE.